A single sample is the source of the 18 T cell receptor beta chains below, sequenced in a study of T cells in Graves' hyperthyroidism and ophthalmopathy. TCR beta CDR3 regions were amplified from RNA transcripts. The study used the HTBI primer set for a first-round RT-PCR of the TCR CDR3. TCRdb itself ran the multiplex PCR reads through MiXCR, one entry per CDR3 protein. In the table there are 380,000 or so distinct CDR3 sequences, 19% of which are singletons. Sequencing was done on a sample of blood. Receptors were obtained from a young woman with Graves' hyperthyroidism.

The table lists this clonotype with many counts. The CDR3 loop is CASSQLTQGARTQYF. The CDR3 DNA sequence: TGCGCCAGCAGCCAGCTGACCCAGGGGGCAAGGACCCAGTACTTC. The J gene is TRBJ2-5, the V gene TRBV4-1, with 8 bases identical to TRBD1. The J segment lost 7 bases and the V segment lost 3 bases, leaving 10 bases of the junction unmatched. CDR1 is MGHRA, CDR2 YSYEKL, per germline. CDR3 length: 15 residues.

With respect to this clonotype: Likely a read error: the CDR3 ends without its conserved phenylalanine or tryptophan. This chain uses TRBV10-2 with TRBJ2-6; no definite D call. Trimming removed 4 bases from V and 0 bases from J, with 13 bases in between. CDR1 and CDR2 (germline): WSHSY, SAAADI. This CDR3 region has 17 residues. CDR3 coding DNA: TGCGCCAGCAGTGTCGATCCCTCTTACTCTGGGGCCAACGTCCTGACTCTC. Amino acid sequence: CASSVDPSYSGANVLTL.

This clonotype has at least ten counts. In nucleotides, the CDR3 is TGCGCCAGCAGCTCTGTTTATAGGGGGTTCCCTGAAGCTTTCTTT. This encodes CASSSVYRGFPEAFF. The V call is TRBV5-1, the J call TRBJ1-1; weak D call: TRBD1 (6 bases). Germline CDR1 and CDR2: SGHRS and YFSETQ. The CDR3 is made up of 15 amino acids. Trimming pared 3 bases from V and 6 bases from J, leaving 18 bases between.

The chain couples TRBV6-5 to TRBJ1-1; 8 bases agree with TRBD1. After removal of 1 base from V and 4 bases from J, the junction contained 8 bases not matched to a gene. CDR3 length: 16 residues. Germline CDR1 MNHEY, CDR2 SVGAGI. CDR3 residues: CASSYFTGTGPTEAFF. The CDR3 DNA sequence: TGTGCCAGCAGTTACTTCACCGGGACAGGTCCCACTGAAGCTTTCTTT.

This clonotype was observed many times. V and J are TRBV4-1 and TRBJ1-1; tentatively, D is TRBD1 (5 bases). Deletions cut 6 bases from V and 4 bases from J, with 18 bases between. The CDR3 extends over 15 amino acids. Germline V CDR1 and CDR2: MGHRA, YSYEKL. CDR3 in DNA: TGCGCCAGCAGATCAACCCAGGGTAGGGGCACTGAAGCTTTCTTT. Translated, it gives CASRSTQGRGTEAFF.

The gene calls are TRBV6-1 and TRBJ2-7; TRBD2 might be the D (6 bases). The CDR3 is 16 amino acids. Germline assignment: CDR1 MNHNS and CDR2 SASEGT. The germline V and J ends were trimmed by 1 base and 0 bases, with 13 bases remaining between them. CDR3 sequence reads: CASSEEAGRPSYEQYF. The CDR3 bases are TGTGCCAGCAGTGAAGAAGCGGGCAGGCCCTCCTACGAGCAGTACTTC.

Ten or more counts support this clonotype. Its ends do not fully match the called genes, so a read error is possible. CDR3 bases: TGTGCCAGCAGCTTAGTTTTAAGGGGATCCTCCGAGCAGTACTTC. It codes for CASSLVLRGSSEQYF. The rearrangement joins TRBV7-9 to TRBJ2-7, with D perhaps TRBD1 (5 bases). The CDR3 has 15 residues. The germline V gene encodes CDR1 SEHNR and CDR2 FQNEAQ (reference sequence).

The sample holds many counts of this clonotype. The rearrangement links TRBV10-2 to TRBJ1-1; 8 bases match TRBD1. V gave up 3 bases and J gave up 5 bases; unmatched junction bases: 5. Per germline, CDR1 WSHSY and CDR2 SAAADI. The CDR3 extends over 14 amino acids. CDR3 region: CASSDYRGRTEAFF. CDR3 DNA: TGCGCCAGCAGTGACTACAGGGGGAGGACTGAAGCTTTCTTT.

J is TRBJ1-1 and V is TRBV6-1, with TRBD1 matching over 7 bases. After removal of 5 bases from V and 1 base from J, the junction contained 7 bases not matched to a gene. CDR1 is MNHNS, CDR2 SASEGT, per germline. This CDR3 contains 15 residues. The CDR3 loop reads CASSSTRGRNTEAFF. DNA of the CDR3: TGTGCCAGCAGTAGTACCAGGGGGAGGAACACTGAAGCTTTCTTT.

The chain joins TRBV5-1 to TRBJ2-7, with 8 bases fitting TRBD1. This CDR3 region has 17 residues. V trimming: 4 bases; J trimming: 5 bases; junction bases outside the gene matches: 17. CDR1 and CDR2 from the germline V gene are SGHRS and YFSETQ. CDR3 residues: CASSIGQGRTINDEQYF. The CDR3 DNA sequence: TGCGCCAGCAGCATAGGACAGGGCCGCACCATCAACGACGAGCAGTACTTC.

This clonotype was counted ten times or more. The rearrangement uses TRBV12-3 or TRBV12-4 and TRBJ1-2, with D possibly being TRBD1 (6 bases). V lost 8 bases and J 5 bases, leaving 9 bases between the germline ends. The CDR3 runs 11 residues. CDR3 region: CASGTQYGYTF. CDR3 bases: TGTGCCAGCGGGACACAGTATGGCTACACCTTC.

The sample holds many counts of this clonotype. The rearrangement joins TRBV5-1 to TRBJ1-1, with TRBD1 as a possible D gene (5 bases). There are 14 residues in the CDR3. The V and J ends lost 0 bases and 11 bases respectively, with 17 bases between them. In germline, CDR1 is SGHRS, CDR2 YFSETQ. DNA of the CDR3: TGCGCCAGCAGCTTGGGTTTGGGCAGGGAGGTTGCTTTCTTT. Protein: CASSLGLGREVAFF.

This clonotype was counted only a few times. The rearrangement links TRBV5-8 to TRBJ1-1; 8 positions match TRBD1. Trimming removed 4 bases from V and 3 bases from J; junction bases left unmatched: 8. Germline CDR1 is SGHTS and CDR2 is YDEGEE. The CDR3 loop spans 15 amino acids. DNA of the CDR3: TGTGCCAGCAGCAAGACAGGGGCGCCGGACACTGAAGCTTTCTTT. Its protein is CASSKTGAPDTEAFF.

This chain links TRBV5-4 with TRBJ2-1; 8 bases are shared with TRBD1. CDR1 SGHNT and CDR2 YYREEE come from the germline V gene (reference sequence). V shed 4 bases and J 4 bases; nucleotides not matched to a gene: 7. The CDR3 has 15 amino acids. The CDR3 DNA follows: TGTGCCAGCAGCCTGGACAGGGTAGTGTACAATGAGCAGTTCTTC. Encoded protein: CASSLDRVVYNEQFF.

The table lists this clonotype with many counts. The chain is built from TRBV9 and TRBJ1-3; 7 nucleotides line up with TRBD1. The CDR3 runs 16 residues. V dropped 3 bases and J dropped 8; count of bases not matched to a gene: 14. Germline CDR1 SGDLS, CDR2 YYNGEE. The CDR3, as DNA: TGTGCCAGCAGCGGTTCGGGCTGGACAGGATGGGACACCATATATTTT. This translates into CASSGSGWTGWDTIYF.

This clonotype was picked up one time. The rearrangement joins TRBV18 to TRBJ1-3; unclear D gene. Germline V gene data show CDR1 as KGHSH and CDR2 as LQKENI. V was pared by 6 bases and J by 0 bases, with 12 bases between. The CDR3 is made up of 15 amino acids. The CDR3 bases are TGTGCCAGCTCCCCTCTTTCGAGCTCTGGAAACACCATATATTTT. Its protein product is CASSPLSSSGNTIYF.

In its sample, this clonotype was seen many times. One end of the junction varies from germline; a read error may be responsible. V and J are TRBV7-7 and TRBJ2-2; D is unresolved. In germline, CDR1 is SSHAT, CDR2 FNYEAQ (reference sequence). This CDR3 is 15 amino acids long. The CDR3 region is CASSFGQPNTGELFF. CDR3 coding DNA: TGTGCTAGCAGCTTTGGGCAACCGAACACCGGGGAGCTGTTTTTT.

This clonotype was observed many times. The chain recombines TRBV20-1 with TRBJ1-2; D perhaps matches TRBD1 (5 bases). Germline lookup yields CDR1 DFQATT and CDR2 SNEGSKA (reference sequence). The CDR3 totals 13 residues. Trimming removed 0 bases from V and 1 base from J, with 6 bases in between. Written as DNA, the CDR3 is TGCAGTGCTAGAGATGACAGTAACTATGGCTACACCTTC. The encoded protein is CSARDDSNYGYTF.